The 21 T cell receptor beta chains below all came from one sample that was sequenced in a study of Tregs in tolerant kidney transplant recipients. Repertoires were generated with immunoSEQ multiplex PCR, while TCRdb's copy carries only in-frame clones and drops some. The sample holds roughly 80,000 clones, more than 85% seen once. The material sequenced was Tregs from blood, taken before the transplant. The receptors come from a human donor who received a combined kidney and bone marrow transplant.

The gene calls are TRBV18 and TRBJ2-5; TRBD2 agrees at 7 bases. The V gene end was trimmed by 3 bases and the J gene end by 3 bases; junction bases not matched to a gene: 1. This CDR3 comprises 13 residues. Germline V CDR1 and CDR2: KGHSH, LQKENI. Here the CDR3 reads CASSPGLEETQYF. The CDR3, as DNA: TGTGCCAGCTCACCTGGACTAGAAGAGACCCAGTACTTC.

The rearrangement joins TRBV18 to TRBJ2-7; TRBD2 aligns across 9 bases. The CDR3 is 16 amino acids. J was trimmed by 0 bases and V by 2 bases; bases with no gene match: 5. The germline gives CDR1 KGHSH, CDR2 LQKENI. This chain's CDR3 is CASSPRSSGTSYEQYF. The CDR3 DNA reads TGTGCCAGCTCACCAAGATCTAGCGGGACCTCCTACGAGCAGTACTTC.

The CDR3 sequence: CASSPTGGRGETQYF. For the CDR3, the DNA is TGTGCCAGCAGTCCGACAGGGGGCAGAGGGGAGACCCAGTACTTC. The chain links TRBV7-9 to TRBJ2-5; TRBD1 matches at 10 bases. The V gene end was trimmed by 6 bases and the J gene end by 5 bases; junction bases not matched to a gene: 9. The CDR3 runs 15 residues. CDR1 SEHNR and CDR2 FQNEAQ come from the germline V gene (reference sequence). Complete variable domain (other parts from reference TRBV7-9 and TRBJ2-5): DTGVSQNPRHKITKRGQNVTFRCDPISEHNRLYWYRQTLGQGPEFLTYFQNEAQLEKSRLLSDRFSAERPKGSFSTLEIQRTEQGDSAMYLCASSPTGGRGETQYFGPGTRLLVL.

The V call is TRBV28, the J call TRBJ2-1; 12 nucleotides match TRBD2. This CDR3 has 16 amino acids. V trimming: 2 bases; J trimming: 4 bases; junction bases outside the gene matches: 3. Germline-derived CDR1 and CDR2 are MDHEN and SYDVKM. The CDR3 nucleotides read TGTGCCAGCAGTTTAGCTAGCGGGAGGGCTTACAATGAGCAGTTCTTC. Amino acid sequence: CASSLASGRAYNEQFF.

The J gene is TRBJ1-2, the V gene TRBV28; D is uncertain. The CDR3 runs to 15 residues. Germline V gene lookup returns CDR1 MDHEN and CDR2 SYDVKM. V lost 3 bases and J lost 3, with 14 bases in between. CDR3 region: CASSLLQNEYYGYTF. The CDR3 DNA sequence: TGTGCCAGCAGTTTGTTACAGAACGAATACTATGGCTACACCTTC.

The chain links TRBV5-1 to TRBJ2-7, with a weak D call TRBD1 (5 bases). Trimming took off 0 bases at V and 1 base at J, with 11 bases between the two ends. CDR3 length: 15 amino acids. Germline-derived CDR1 and CDR2 are SGHRS and YFSETQ. Here the CDR3 reads CASSLGTGRSYEQYF. The CDR3 DNA reads as TGCGCCAGCAGCTTGGGCACAGGCCGATCCTACGAGCAGTACTTC. Drawing the rest from reference TRBV5-1 and TRBJ2-7, the complete variable domain is KAGVTQTPRYLIKTRGQQVTLSCSPISGHRSVSWYQQTPGQGLQFLFEYFSETQRNKGNFPGRFSGRQFSNSRSEMNVSTLELGDSALYLCASSLGTGRSYEQYFGPGTRLTVT.

The DNA of the CDR3 is TGTGCCAGCAGTGAGACGATGGCCAAAAACATTCAGTACTTC. Protein: CASSETMAKNIQYF. The chain couples TRBV6-1 to TRBJ2-4; D gene unclear. Deletions cut 3 bases from V and 1 base from J, with 7 bases between. The CDR3 has 14 residues. Per the germline V gene, CDR1 is MNHNS and CDR2 is SASEGT.

The chain joins TRBV28 to TRBJ1-1; D possibly corresponds to TRBD1 (5 bases). With 7 bases removed from V and 4 bases from J, the gap between germline ends came to 22 bases. The CDR3 extends over 16 amino acids. Germline lookup yields CDR1 MDHEN and CDR2 SYDVKM. Here the CDR3 reads CASTTLYGGRGTEAFF. For the CDR3, the DNA is TGTGCCAGCACCACCCTTTACGGGGGACGCGGCACTGAAGCTTTCTTT.

This chain uses TRBV6-5 with TRBJ1-1; 11 positions match TRBD1. V shed 1 base and J 7 bases; nucleotides not matched to a gene: 5. This CDR3 contains 15 residues. CDR1 and CDR2 (germline): MNHEY, SVGAGI. The CDR3 loop reads CASSYFGTGGFEAFF. The CDR3 DNA is TGTGCCAGCAGTTACTTTGGGACAGGGGGTTTTGAAGCTTTCTTT.

The chain employs TRBV28 and TRBJ2-1; possibly TRBD1 for D (7 bases). V was shortened by 7 bases and J by 5 bases, with 18 bases between the two germline ends. The length of the CDR3 is 15 residues. Germline V gene sequence: CDR1 MDHEN, CDR2 SYDVKM. CDR3 residues: CASTGGARGDNEQFF. The CDR3 bases are TGTGCCAGCACCGGGGGAGCCAGGGGGGACAATGAGCAGTTCTTC.

This rearrangement joins TRBV5-6 to TRBJ1-1; weak D call: TRBD1 (5 bases). The CDR3 is 14 residues long. V dropped 2 bases and J dropped 5 bases, with 13 bases sitting between them. Germline-derived CDR1 and CDR2 are SGHDT and YYEEEE. CDR3 in amino acids: CASSFRGLRTEAFF. The CDR3 DNA reads as TGTGCCAGCAGCTTTAGGGGATTGAGGACTGAAGCTTTCTTT.

This chain joins TRBV28 and TRBJ2-7; TRBD1 might be the D (5 bases). V was shortened by 7 bases and J by 2 bases, with 9 bases between the two germline ends. CDR3 length: 12 residues. The germline gives CDR1 MDHEN, CDR2 SYDVKM. The CDR3 DNA follows: TGTGCCAGCAACAGGTGGACCTACGAGCAGTACTTC. Translated: CASNRWTYEQYF.

The CDR3 DNA follows: TGCGCCAGCAGCCATCTATATGTAGGGGTCACAGATACGCAGTATTTT. Protein sequence: CASSHLYVGVTDTQYF. The chain is built from TRBV4-1 and TRBJ2-3; perhaps TRBD1 as D (5 bases). Looked up from germline, CDR1 is MGHRA and CDR2 is YSYEKL. The CDR3 consists of 16 residues. The germline V and J ends were trimmed by 3 bases and 2 bases, with 15 bases remaining between them.

The chain has TRBV9 and TRBJ2-5; D gene ambiguous. V lost 2 bases and J lost 5, with 13 bases in between. Germline CDR1 reads SGDLS; CDR2 reads YYNGEE. The CDR3 consists of 14 residues. The CDR3 loop reads CASSVSGSTETQYF. The CDR3 DNA follows: TGTGCCAGCAGCGTGTCCGGATCAACGGAGACCCAGTACTTC.

The J gene is TRBJ2-4, the V gene TRBV7-9; 10 bases map to TRBD2. This CDR3 is 17 amino acids long. Germline CDR1 SEHNR, CDR2 FQNEAQ (reference sequence). Trimming at V came to 5 bases and at J to 0 bases, leaving 7 bases not matched to a gene. Here the CDR3 reads CASSGLAGDLAKNIQYF. The CDR3 DNA reads TGTGCCAGCAGCGGTCTAGCGGGAGACCTAGCCAAAAACATTCAGTACTTC.

The rearrangement links TRBV28 to TRBJ2-1, with D unclear. Between the trimmed V and J ends, which lost 6 bases and 4 bases, there was a span of 13 bases. The CDR3 spans 14 residues. CDR1 is MDHEN and CDR2 is SYDVKM in the germline V gene. The CDR3 spells CASRPGPPYNEQFF. The CDR3 DNA sequence: TGTGCCAGCAGACCAGGACCGCCGTACAATGAGCAGTTCTTC.

This chain connects TRBV7-9 to TRBJ2-1, with 8 nucleotides matching TRBD2. Trimming removed 4 bases from V and 0 bases from J; junction bases left unmatched: 2. The CDR3 has 15 residues. The V gene's germline CDR1 is SEHNR and CDR2 FQNEAQ (reference sequence). The CDR3 DNA is TGTGCCAGCAGCTCTCTAGCGGGCTCCTACAATGAGCAGTTCTTC. Its translation: CASSSLAGSYNEQFF.

The V and J genes are TRBV2 and TRBJ2-7, with 7 bases aligning to TRBD1. The CDR3 extends over 14 amino acids. The junction had 5 bases not matched to a gene; V was cut back by 0 bases and J by 6 bases. CDR1 SNHLY and CDR2 FYNNEI come from the germline V gene. Here the CDR3 reads CASSEATGLAEQYF. DNA for the CDR3: TGTGCCAGCAGTGAAGCGACAGGGCTCGCCGAGCAGTACTTC.

The chain recombines TRBV5-4 with TRBJ1-1; maybe TRBD1 (5 bases). The CDR3 is 16 residues long. Looked up from germline, CDR1 is SGHNT and CDR2 is YYREEE (reference sequence). V lost 4 bases and J lost 0, with 16 bases in between. DNA for the CDR3: TGTGCCAGCAGCGCACCGCAGGGAACCATGAACACTGAAGCTTTCTTT. Translated, it gives CASSAPQGTMNTEAFF.

V usage is TRBV10-3 and J usage is TRBJ1-1; 9 nucleotides align to TRBD1. The CDR3 is made up of 13 amino acids. Trimming cost V 4 bases and J 5 bases; bases outside gene matches: 2. Germline assignment: CDR1 ENHRY and CDR2 SYGVKD. CDR3 bases: TGTGCCATCAGTGGACAGGGGGGTACTGAAGCTTTCTTT. Translation gives CAISGQGGTEAFF.

J is TRBJ1-2 and V is TRBV6-1, with 7 nucleotides matching TRBD1. From germline, CDR1 is MNHNS and CDR2 SASEGT. The CDR3 totals 14 residues. J was trimmed by 3 bases and V by 5 bases; bases with no gene match: 6. CDR3 sequence (DNA): TGTGCCAGCAGTCCACAGGGGAAATACTATGGCTACACCTTC. Translation gives CASSPQGKYYGYTF.